The 3 T cell receptor beta chains in this list originate from one sample, sequenced in a study of T cells expressing NK-cell markers (dated by TCRdb to between 2020 and 2021). The library was obtained by 5' RACE. This sample was sequenced with an Illumina HiSeq 2000. Each CDR3 protein sequence appears as one entry after TCRdb reprocessed the reads, and no DNA is included. The table for this sample shows over 250,000 distinct CDR3 sequences. The ten biggest clones cover 3.5% to 5% of the sample. The sample comprised blood T cells: a sorted CD56 or NKG2C T cell subset, CD4+ or CD8+ T cells, or bulk PBMC T cells (not recorded which). These receptor sequences come from a woman aged 18 to 69 in good health.

The chain has TRBV14 and TRBJ2-2; TCRdb's D gene call, TRBD1, goes unchecked for lack of DNA. Germline V gene sequence: CDR1 SGHDN, CDR2 FVKESK. The CDR3 loop spans 16 amino acids. The CDR3 loop is CASKKTGAPNTGELFF.

This chain joins TRBV5-1 and TRBJ2-2; checking the TCRdb D call of TRBD2 is not possible without DNA. Germline V lookup: CDR1 SGHRS, CDR2 YFSETQ. The CDR3 contains 17 residues. The chain's CDR3 is CASSLPSGGPNTGELFF.

The V and J genes are TRBV7-9 and TRBJ2-5. CDR1 and CDR2 from the germline V gene are SEHNR and FQNEAQ (reference sequence). The length of the CDR3 is 14 residues. CDR3 protein: CASSLARLVETQYF. The whole variable domain, remainder taken from reference TRBV7-9 and TRBJ2-5, is DTGVSQNPRHKITKRGQNVTFRCDPISEHNRLYWYRQTLGQGPEFLTYFQNEAQLEKSRLLSDRFSAERPKGSFSTLEIQRTEQGDSAMYLCASSLARLVETQYFGPGTRLLVL.